This TCR beta chain originates from a study of T cell repertoires in cytomegalovirus infection. Study overall: Recently described HLA-C-restricted plus well-studied HLA-B-restricted CMV epitopes were used. Indications came from public TCR beta signatures; they pointed to CMV infection and to a matching HLA type.

In TCRdb, the reads were re-called with MiXCR into one record per CDR3 protein. The sample has about 900,000 distinct CDR3 sequences, roughly 30% seen once. Comment on this clonotype: The antigen is unknown.

General observations from the study: HLA-C-restricted TCR beta clonotypes specific for CMV led the ex vivo response. Based on cumulative public TCR beta family frequency, carriers of CMV plus the relevant HLA were identified.

Germline V gives CDR1 MNHEY, CDR2 SMNVEV (reference sequence). CDR3 size: 18 residues. The trim removed 5 bases at V and 1 base at J, leaving 11 bases unmatched. The gene calls are TRBV27 and TRBJ2-2; 9 nucleotides agree with TRBD2. The receptor's source is a human donor in good health (CMV status not recorded). Some clones in this sample may be carry-over from other donors' samples. The source material was cultured CD8+ T cells from PBMCs, sampled from culture after CMV antigen stimulation. CDR3 nucleotides: TGTGCCAGCAGTCCCCCCTTCGGGACTAGCAGGAACACCGGGGAGCTGTTTTTT. This codes for CASSPPFGTSRNTGELFF.